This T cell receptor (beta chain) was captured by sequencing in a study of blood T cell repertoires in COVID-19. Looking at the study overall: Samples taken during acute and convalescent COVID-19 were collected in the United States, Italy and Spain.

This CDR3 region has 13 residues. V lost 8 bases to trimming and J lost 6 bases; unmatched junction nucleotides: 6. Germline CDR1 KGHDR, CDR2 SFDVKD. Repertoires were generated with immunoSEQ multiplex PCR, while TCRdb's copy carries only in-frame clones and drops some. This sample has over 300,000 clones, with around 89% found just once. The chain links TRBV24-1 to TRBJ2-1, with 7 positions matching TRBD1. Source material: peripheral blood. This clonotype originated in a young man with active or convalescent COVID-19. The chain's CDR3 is CATTGGQGNEQFF. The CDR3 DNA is TGTGCCACCACAGGGGGACAAGGCAATGAGCAGTTCTTC.